Below, 21 T cell receptor beta chains from the same sample are listed, as sequenced in a study of beta chain features in type 1 diabetes. Isolated RNA was reverse transcribed in full, so expressed TCRB transcripts were sequenced. The table came from immunoSEQ multiplex PCR; TCRdb's copy has only in-frame clones and leaves some out. The sample includes around 200,000 clones, more than 10% of them seen just once. Input material: central memory CD4+ T cells from blood. Source of these receptors: a woman between 18 and 29 years old in good health.

The chain links TRBV5-4 to TRBJ2-1; 7 bases are shared with TRBD2. V shed 5 bases and J 0 bases; nucleotides not matched to a gene: 8. The germline gives CDR1 SGHNT, CDR2 YYREEE (reference sequence). The CDR3 contains 16 residues. DNA of the CDR3: TGTGCCAGCAGTCCCTGGGAGGGCAGCTCCTACAATGAGCAGTTCTTC. It yields the protein CASSPWEGSSYNEQFF.

Only a few counts were recorded for this clone. The sample contains more than one DNA sequence encoding this CDR3. This chain uses TRBV7-2 with TRBJ2-7, with D uncertain. This CDR3 is 12 amino acids long. Germline V gene data show CDR1 as SGHTA and CDR2 as FQGNSA. Between the trimmed V and J ends, which lost 5 bases and 3 bases, there was a span of 8 bases. CDR3 DNA: TGTGCCAGCAGCCCCCCGAGCTACGAGCAGTACTTC. Protein product: CASSPPSYEQYF. The full variable domain, rest sourced from reference TRBV7-2 and TRBJ2-7, is GAGVSQSPSNKVTEKGKDVELRCDPISGHTALYWYRQSLGQGLEFLIYFQGNSAPDKSGLPSDRFSAERTGGSVSTLTIQRTQQEDSAVYLCASSPPSYEQYFGPGTRLTVT.

This rearrangement joins TRBV10-3 to TRBJ2-1; D is undetermined. The CDR3 is 12 residues long. V dropped 4 bases and J dropped 10 bases, with 11 bases sitting between them. Germline CDR1 is ENHRY and CDR2 is SYGVKD. The CDR3: CAISGGSEEQFF. CDR3 bases: TGTGCCATCAGTGGTGGTTCGGAGGAGCAGTTCTTC.

This clone was found a few times. CDR3 sequence: CASSQDLAVSYNEQFF. In DNA, the CDR3 is TGTGCCAGCAGCCAAGATCTAGCCGTCTCCTACAATGAGCAGTTCTTC. V gene TRBV4-2 combines with J gene TRBJ2-1; possibly TRBD2 for D (5 bases). This CDR3 region has 16 residues. CDR1 and CDR2 (germline): LGHNA, YNFKEQ. Trimming removed 0 bases from V and 0 bases from J, with 9 bases in between.

This clone was seen a handful of times. The genes are TRBV25-1 and TRBJ2-5; D is unresolved. The germline V gene has CDR1 MGHDK and CDR2 SYGVNS. Trimming stripped 4 bases from V and 4 bases from J, with 4 bases between. The CDR3 spans 11 residues. The DNA for the CDR3 is TGTGCCAGCAGTGCCGGAGAGACCCAGTACTTC. Translating it yields CASSAGETQYF.

The chain is built from TRBV18 and TRBJ1-2, with D hard to call. This CDR3 spans 17 amino acids. Trimming cost V 4 bases and J 8 bases, with 26 bases left between them. Germline V CDR1 and CDR2: KGHSH, LQKENI. CDR3 coding DNA: TGTGCCAGCTCACTAAATTTACACGACAAGTTCGAAAGCGGCTACACCTTC. It codes for CASSLNLHDKFESGYTF.

This clone was counted a few times. Within the sample, other DNA sequences also encode this same CDR3. The chain joins TRBV5-1 to TRBJ2-2, with D possibly TRBD2 on 5 matching bases. This CDR3 is 14 amino acids long. Germline CDR1 reads SGHRS; CDR2 reads YFSETQ. The V end lost 1 base, the J end lost 1 base, and 5 bases lay between the germline ends. CDR3 in amino acids: CASSLSGNTGELFF. In DNA, the CDR3 is TGCGCCAGCAGCTTGAGCGGGAACACCGGGGAGCTGTTTTTT.

The chain links TRBV18 to TRBJ1-1; D is unresolved. V lost 0 bases to trimming and J lost 1 base, with 9 bases between them. The germline CDR1 and CDR2 sequences are KGHSH and LQKENI. CDR3 length equals 15 residues. This CDR3 reads CASSPPSLKNTEAFF. The CDR3 region has the DNA TGTGCCAGCTCACCACCGTCACTCAAGAACACTGAAGCTTTCTTT.

In its sample, this clone was seen a few times. The CDR3 bases are TGCAGCGTTGAAATACCAGGGGGGTTTAATGAGCAGTTCTTC. This sequence encodes CSVEIPGGFNEQFF. The V call is TRBV29-1, the J call TRBJ2-1, with D tentatively TRBD1 (7 bases). This CDR3 is built from 14 residues. Per germline, CDR1 SQVTM and CDR2 ANQGSEA. The V end lost 2 bases, the J end lost 7 bases, and 15 bases lay between the germline ends.

The V and J genes are TRBV15 and TRBJ2-6, with TRBD1 as a possible D gene (5 bases). Between the trimmed V and J ends, which lost 1 base and 2 bases, there was a span of 21 bases. The germline gives CDR1 LNHNV, CDR2 YYDKDF (reference sequence). The CDR3 runs 20 residues. The DNA of the CDR3 is TGTGCCACCAGCAGAGCGGGCCTTGTCAGGGTGAGTCCTGGGGCCAACGTCCTGACTTTC. Protein sequence: CATSRAGLVRVSPGANVLTF.

Concerning this clone itself: Sequence at one end of the junction differs from germline and may be a read error. This chain joins TRBV7-7 and TRBJ2-1; 13 nucleotides match TRBD2. The CDR3 covers 16 residues. Germline V gene sequence: CDR1 SSHAT, CDR2 FNYEAQ (reference sequence). The CDR3 loop reads CASSLSLTSGRNEQFF. The CDR3 DNA sequence: TGTGCTAGCAGCTTGTCCTTGACTAGCGGGAGGAATGAGCAGTTCTTC.

This clone came up a few times. The CDR3 reads CASSFLAGLYNEQFF. In DNA form, the CDR3 reads TGTGCCAGCAGCTTCCTAGCGGGACTATACAATGAGCAGTTCTTC. V usage is TRBV11-2 and J usage is TRBJ2-1; 9 nucleotides line up with TRBD2. V trimming: 3 bases; J trimming: 4 bases; junction bases outside the gene matches: 4. Germline V gene sequence: CDR1 SGHAT, CDR2 FQNNGV. This CDR3 has 15 amino acids.

This clone has a handful of counts. The V call is TRBV29-1, the J call TRBJ2-1; TRBD2 matches 11 bases. V shed 7 bases, J shed 5 bases, and the junction held 4 bases outside the gene matches. The CDR3 runs to 13 residues. Germline values: CDR1 SQVTM, CDR2 ANQGSEA. This CDR3 reads CSAGLAVNNEQFF. CDR3 in DNA: TGCAGCGCGGGACTAGCGGTTAACAATGAGCAGTTCTTC.

The gene calls are TRBV28 and TRBJ1-1; the D gene is possibly TRBD1 (6 bases). Trimming took off 5 bases at V and 10 bases at J, with 23 bases between the two ends. CDR1 is MDHEN and CDR2 is SYDVKM in the germline V gene. This CDR3 has 15 amino acids. CDR3 sequence reads: CASSPMRQESISAFF. Here the CDR3 DNA reads TGTGCCAGCAGTCCCATGCGACAGGAGAGTATTTCAGCTTTCTTT.

The chain is built from TRBV11-2 and TRBJ2-3; D is unclear. The length of the CDR3 is 16 residues. Germline loops: CDR1 SGHAT, CDR2 FQNNGV. V lost 2 bases, J lost 2 bases, and 14 bases lay in between. The CDR3 loop reads CASSLTPGPPTDTQYF. Here the CDR3 DNA reads TGTGCCAGCAGCTTAACCCCAGGTCCCCCCACAGATACGCAGTATTTT.

CDR3 DNA sequence: TGTGCCAGCTCACTAACAGGTGCGAACACTGAAGCTTTCTTT. Its protein is CASSLTGANTEAFF. The V and J genes are TRBV18 and TRBJ1-1; tentatively, D is TRBD1 (5 bases). Germline V lookup: CDR1 KGHSH, CDR2 LQKENI. With 4 bases removed from V and 1 base from J, the gap between germline ends came to 10 bases. CDR3 length: 14 amino acids.

This chain links TRBV29-1 with TRBJ2-7; 10 bases match TRBD2. Germline CDR1 SQVTM, CDR2 ANQGSEA. The CDR3 contains 14 residues. V trimming: 4 bases; J trimming: 4 bases; junction bases outside the gene matches: 7. CDR3 sequence: CSVVFGTSVYEQYF. CDR3 DNA sequence: TGCAGCGTTGTTTTCGGGACTAGCGTTTACGAGCAGTACTTC.

This clone showed up just a few times. The chain has TRBV28 and TRBJ2-1; no clear D gene. The CDR3 consists of 12 residues. V was cut by 3 bases and J by 7 bases, with 7 bases left in between. Germline V CDR1 and CDR2: MDHEN, SYDVKM. CDR3 in amino acids: CASSFLGNEQFF. The CDR3 nucleotides read TGTGCCAGCAGTTTTCTAGGTAATGAGCAGTTCTTC.

This clone has just a few counts. CDR3 sequence: CASSFADRATEAFF. As DNA, the CDR3 is TGTGCCAGCAGCTTTGCGGACAGGGCCACTGAAGCTTTCTTT. The chain is built from TRBV5-5 and TRBJ1-1, with TRBD1 identical over 8 bases. Losses at the gene ends were 2 bases for V and 4 bases for J; bases not matched to a gene: 4. This CDR3 has 14 residues. The V gene's germline CDR1 is SGHKS and CDR2 YYEKEE (reference sequence). The whole variable domain, filled in from reference TRBV5-5 and TRBJ1-1, reads DAGVTQSPTHLIKTRGQQVTLRCSPISGHKSVSWYQQVLGQGPQFIFQYYEKEERGRGNFPDRFSARQFPNYSSELNVNALLLGDSALYLCASSFADRATEAFFGQGTRLTVV.

This clone was found a few times. The chain is built from TRBV11-2 and TRBJ1-2, with a possible D match to TRBD1 (6 bases). Germline CDR1 and CDR2: SGHAT and FQNNGV. Trimming removed 6 bases at V and 2 bases at J, with 13 bases between. The length of the CDR3 is 14 residues. CDR3: CASRVGDRNYGYTF. The CDR3 DNA reads as TGTGCCAGCAGGGTCGGAGACAGGAACTATGGCTACACCTTC.

This clone was detected ten times or more. The rearrangement uses TRBV6-6 and TRBJ2-5, with a tentative D call TRBD2 (6 bases). CDR3 length: 11 residues. The V and J ends lost 10 bases and 5 bases respectively, with 11 bases between them. Germline lookup yields CDR1 MNHNY and CDR2 SVGAGI (reference sequence). DNA of the CDR3: TGTGCCACTGGGGGGAGGGAGACCCAGTACTTC. Translated: CATGGRETQYF.